These 32 T cell receptor beta chains were sequenced from one sample in a study of immune aging and cytomegalovirus after organ transplant. Which antigens these TCRs recognize remains unknown. Libraries came from microwell single-cell capture using BD Rhapsody targeted mRNA and AbSeq reagents. TCRdb used MiXCR to reprocess the single-cell sequencing reads, holding one entry per CDR3 protein. The sample consists of 20,000 or so distinct CDR3 sequences, just over 35% of them appearing once. Time point described: five sample-tagged time points from pre-transplant (day -1) to day 368 post-transplant, pooled. The source material was CMV peptide-activated CD4+ and CD8+ T cells sorted from blood, sampled at five time points, pooled. Subset in this sample: sorted CD8+CD137+ and CD4+CD154+ T cells after 12 to 13 h CMV IE-1 peptide stimulation. The receptors originated from a female donor who had a heart transplant and CMV viremia.

In this sample, this clonotype turned up a few times. This chain links TRBV24-1 with TRBJ2-3; 9 nucleotides line up with TRBD1. The germline gives CDR1 KGHDR, CDR2 SFDVKD. This CDR3 is built from 16 residues. Trimming removed 4 bases from V and 4 bases from J; junction bases left unmatched: 8. Here the CDR3 reads CATSDPGTGMSDTQYF. The DNA of the CDR3 is TGTGCCACCAGTGACCCCGGGACAGGGATGTCAGATACGCAGTATTTT.

This clonotype was recorded a few times. This sequence joins TRBV5-1 and TRBJ1-2; 7 nucleotides line up with TRBD1. Trimming at V came to 4 bases and at J to 0 bases, leaving 9 bases not matched to a gene. The germline CDR1 and CDR2 sequences are SGHRS and YFSETQ. The CDR3 spans 16 residues. The DNA for the CDR3 is TGCGCCAGCAGCACCGGGACAGTCTACTCTAACTATGGCTACACCTTC. It is translated as CASSTGTVYSNYGYTF.

This clonotype is medium-sized (0.01 to 0.1%) within its sample. The V gene is TRBV27, the J gene TRBJ2-3; D remains ambiguous. The CDR3 runs to 16 residues. V lost 0 bases and J lost 0, with 10 bases in between. CDR1 and CDR2 from the germline V gene are MNHEY and SMNVEV (reference sequence). The CDR3, as DNA: TGTGCCAGCAGTTTATCTTCATATGGGAGCACAGATACGCAGTATTTT. Translation: CASSLSSYGSTDTQYF.

This clonotype was counted a few times. At one of its ends the junction is not consistent with the germline gene, which may arise from a read error. The J gene is TRBJ1-1, the V gene TRBV12-3 or TRBV12-4; D remains unclear. The length of the CDR3 is 14 residues. This chain's CDR3 is CASCFHSANTEAFF. The CDR3 DNA sequence: TGTGCCAGCTGTTTTCACTCCGCGAACACTGAAGCTTTCTTT.

The table lists this clonotype with many counts. The gene calls are TRBV6-1 and TRBJ2-1; unclear D gene. V lost 2 bases and J 1 base, leaving 12 bases between the germline ends. The CDR3 sequence is 16 residues long. CDR1 MNHNS and CDR2 SASEGT come from the germline V gene. CDR3 DNA sequence: TGTGCCAGCAGTGAAACGGGTAACCCATCCTACAATGAGCAGTTCTTC. Its translation: CASSETGNPSYNEQFF.

This chain links TRBV7-2 with TRBJ2-1; 7 nucleotides line up with TRBD1. The germline V gene has CDR1 SGHTA and CDR2 FQGNSA. The V gene end was trimmed by 5 bases and the J gene end by 6 bases; junction bases not matched to a gene: 7. CDR3 length equals 14 residues. CDR3 residues: CASSTGTDSNEQFF. CDR3 coding DNA: TGTGCCAGCAGCACCGGGACAGATAGCAATGAGCAGTTCTTC.

This clonotype was observed at least ten times. The chain combines TRBV19 with TRBJ1-5; 7 nucleotides agree with TRBD1. The CDR3 has 14 amino acids. V dropped 6 bases and J dropped 5; count of bases not matched to a gene: 7. CDR1 is LNHDA and CDR2 is SQIVND in the germline V gene (reference sequence). The CDR3 loop reads CASSDRVWDQPQHF. CDR3 nucleotide sequence: TGTGCCAGTAGCGACAGGGTTTGGGATCAGCCCCAGCATTTT.

The sample holds one count of this clonotype. The chain links TRBV4-1 to TRBJ1-4; unclear D gene. Trimming took 1 base from V and 5 from J, leaving 14 bases between them. The CDR3 has 16 residues. Germline V CDR1 and CDR2: MGHRA, YSYEKL. CDR3 loop: CASSQGPLRPNEKLFF. The CDR3 DNA is TGCGCCAGCAGCCAAGGACCACTACGGCCCAATGAAAAACTGTTTTTT.

In this sample, this clonotype turned up a few times. A single base separates this from a much larger clone, so it may be a read error. The chain couples TRBV15 to TRBJ2-5; D remains ambiguous. The CDR3 is 15 amino acids. Looked up from germline, CDR1 is LNHNV and CDR2 is YYDKDF (reference sequence). This chain's CDR3 is CATSGDLVSPEAQYF. In DNA form, the CDR3 reads TGTGCCACCAGCGGAGATCTAGTCTCCCCTGAGGCCCAGTACTTC.

This clonotype has at least ten counts. The J gene is TRBJ1-6, the V gene TRBV20-1; 7 nucleotides align to TRBD1. V was clipped by 4 bases and J by 6 bases; unmatched bases: 9. The CDR3 has 15 amino acids. CDR1 DFQATT and CDR2 SNEGSKA come from the germline V gene (reference sequence). The CDR3 protein is CSATGTVDLNSPLHF. The CDR3 nucleotides are TGCAGTGCTACCGGGACAGTGGACCTTAATTCACCCCTCCACTTT.

This clonotype was seen a few times. The V gene is TRBV3-1, the J gene TRBJ2-1, with D tentatively TRBD2 (6 bases). CDR1 is LGHDT and CDR2 is YNNKEL in the germline V gene (reference sequence). The CDR3 extends over 17 amino acids. V lost 1 base to trimming and J lost 0 bases, with 13 bases between them. The CDR3 spells CASSQGGLLSSYNEQFF. The CDR3 DNA reads as TGTGCCAGCAGCCAAGGAGGACTACTGAGCTCCTACAATGAGCAGTTCTTC.

This clonotype was detected ten times or more. This chain joins TRBV14 and TRBJ1-1; D unresolved. V lost 4 bases and J lost 2, with 11 bases in between. The CDR3 totals 14 residues. CDR1 and CDR2 from the germline V gene are SGHDN and FVKESK. In DNA, the CDR3 is TGTGCCAGCAGCCCTAGGACGGTAAACACTGAAGCTTTCTTT. This encodes CASSPRTVNTEAFF.

There are a few counts of this clonotype. V is TRBV6-1 and J is TRBJ2-1; D not resolved. V gave up 6 bases and J gave up 5 bases, with 20 bases separating them. Germline V gene sequence: CDR1 MNHNS, CDR2 SASEGT. The CDR3 is made up of 16 amino acids. CDR3 residues: CASSQGRGSANNEQFF. The CDR3 DNA is TGTGCCAGCAGCCAAGGCCGTGGTTCAGCTAACAATGAGCAGTTCTTC.

This clonotype was seen at least ten times. The chain links TRBV5-1 to TRBJ2-3; 9 bases fit TRBD2. With 1 base clipped from V and 6 bases from J, the junction kept 9 bases outside the gene matches. The CDR3 length is 16 residues. From germline, CDR1 is SGHRS and CDR2 YFSETQ. The CDR3 region is CASSLRSGRTSDTQYF. The CDR3 nucleotides read TGCGCCAGCAGCTTGCGTAGCGGGAGAACATCCGATACGCAGTATTTT.

This clonotype occurred a few times. The V call is TRBV20-1, the J call TRBJ2-3; 9 bases map to TRBD2. This CDR3 is 16 amino acids long. Germline assignment: CDR1 DFQATT and CDR2 SNEGSKA (reference sequence). With V trimmed by 0 bases and J by 2 bases, 6 bases remained unmatched. The DNA for the CDR3 is TGCAGTGCTAGAGATACGGCTAGCGGGATCACAGATACGCAGTATTTT. It translates to CSARDTASGITDTQYF.

This clonotype has at least ten counts. V gene TRBV2 combines with J gene TRBJ1-1; D remains ambiguous. Germline CDR1 SNHLY, CDR2 FYNNEI. This CDR3 spans 13 amino acids. The V gene lost 3 bases and the J gene lost 3 bases, with 8 bases spanning the gap. The CDR3 here is CASSEWADTEAFF. For the CDR3, the DNA is TGTGCCAGCAGTGAGTGGGCAGACACTGAAGCTTTCTTT.

Ten or more counts support this clonotype. The rearrangement uses TRBV10-3 and TRBJ1-1; D may be TRBD1 (6 bases). Germline V gene sequence: CDR1 ENHRY, CDR2 SYGVKD. Trimming left V 3 bases short and J 4 bases short, with 15 bases between. The CDR3 has 15 amino acids. CDR3 in amino acids: CAISDQDSSSTEAFF. The CDR3 nucleotides read TGTGCCATCAGTGACCAGGACAGTAGTAGCACTGAAGCTTTCTTT.

The CDR3 bases are TGCAGTGCTAGGACAGGGGGCGTGCAGTACTTC. Protein sequence: CSARTGGVQYF. The chain combines TRBV20-1 with TRBJ2-7, with 10 positions matching TRBD1. This CDR3 contains 11 residues. CDR1 and CDR2 from the germline V gene are DFQATT and SNEGSKA (reference sequence). V lost 3 bases, J lost 9 bases, and 2 bases stayed unmatched.

The J gene is TRBJ2-1, the V gene TRBV12-3 or TRBV12-4, with 7 bases matching TRBD2. This CDR3 contains 15 residues. V shed 3 bases and J 8 bases; nucleotides not matched to a gene: 10. This CDR3 reads CASSFVDLAGDEQFF. CDR3 DNA: TGTGCCAGCAGTTTTGTCGACTTAGCGGGCGATGAGCAGTTCTTC.

This clonotype appeared once. This sequence joins TRBV10-3 and TRBJ1-2; 9 bases line up with TRBD1. V shed 4 bases and J 7 bases; nucleotides not matched to a gene: 4. Germline lookup yields CDR1 ENHRY and CDR2 SYGVKD. This CDR3 has 13 amino acids. The CDR3 DNA follows: TGTGCCATCAGTGGGGACAGGGAGGGTGGCTACACCTTC. Its protein product is CAISGDREGGYTF.

Concerning this clonotype itself: This likely comes from a read error, as the CDR3 has no conserved phenylalanine or tryptophan at its end. J is TRBJ2-3 and V is TRBV19; 11 nucleotides align to TRBD2. With V trimmed by 3 bases and J by 5 bases, 4 bases remained unmatched. This CDR3 has 15 residues. In germline, CDR1 is LNHDA, CDR2 SQIVND (reference sequence). The CDR3 DNA reads as TGTGCCAGTAGTATTATCGGACTAGCGGGAGATACGCAGTATTCT. Protein product: CASSIIGLAGDTQYS.

This clonotype was seen ten or more times. The chain combines TRBV27 with TRBJ2-1; the match to TRBD1 covers 9 bases. V lost 1 base, J lost 12 bases, and 10 bases stayed unmatched. The CDR3 has 15 residues. CDR1 and CDR2 (germline): MNHEY, SMNVEV (reference sequence). This CDR3 reads CASSLYRGPGNRQFF. DNA of the CDR3: TGTGCCAGCAGTTTATACAGGGGGCCTGGCAATAGGCAGTTCTTC.

This clonotype was seen many times. The chain carries TRBV20-1 and TRBJ2-3; 13 nucleotides align to TRBD2. V shed 4 bases and J 6 bases; nucleotides not matched to a gene: 13. CDR1 is DFQATT, CDR2 SNEGSKA, per germline (reference sequence). The CDR3 spans 17 residues. The CDR3, as DNA: TGCAGTGCTACCCTCGGGACTAGCGGGGCTCTATCCGATACGCAGTATTTT. Its protein is CSATLGTSGALSDTQYF.

The sample holds a few counts of this clonotype. The genes are TRBV27 and TRBJ2-7; a possible D gene is TRBD1 (5 bases). Trimming took 6 bases from V and 3 from J, leaving 6 bases between them. The CDR3 is 11 amino acids. The germline CDR1 and CDR2 sequences are MNHEY and SMNVEV (reference sequence). CDR3 sequence reads: CASRQDYEQYF. As DNA, the CDR3 is TGTGCCAGCAGACAGGACTACGAGCAGTACTTC.

The CDR3 reads CATSDFPGTEAFF. In DNA, the CDR3 is TGTGCCACCAGTGATTTCCCGGGGACTGAAGCTTTCTTT. The gene calls are TRBV24-1 and TRBJ1-1, with D unclear. CDR3 size: 13 residues. Trimming took 1 base from V and 5 from J, leaving 7 bases between them. The germline gives CDR1 KGHDR, CDR2 SFDVKD.

This chain links TRBV7-9 with TRBJ2-7; D may be TRBD1 or TRBD2 (5 bases each). Germline CDR1 and CDR2: SEHNR and FQNEAQ (reference sequence). Trimming took off 5 bases at V and 5 bases at J, with 16 bases between the two ends. This CDR3 is built from 14 residues. The CDR3 region is CASSRVEGMNEQYF. The CDR3 DNA follows: TGTGCCAGCAGCCGTGTAGAGGGGATGAACGAGCAGTACTTC.

This clonotype was counted ten times or more. This may stem from a read error, because a much larger clone lies one nucleotide away. This sequence joins TRBV10-3 and TRBJ2-1; D not certain. Germline V lookup: CDR1 ENHRY, CDR2 SYGVKD. The CDR3 loop spans 12 amino acids. CDR3 sequence reads: CTISELSNEQFF. The CDR3 nucleotides are TGTACCATCAGTGAACTTAGCAATGAGCAGTTCTTC.

The chain carries TRBV6-5 and TRBJ2-1, with 12 bases aligning to TRBD1. This CDR3 comprises 15 residues. Trimming removed 6 bases from V and 8 bases from J; junction bases left unmatched: 8. The V gene's germline CDR1 is MNHEY and CDR2 SVGAGI. This CDR3 reads CASSSWGQGADEQFF. The DNA of the CDR3 is TGTGCCAGCAGCTCATGGGGACAGGGGGCGGATGAGCAGTTCTTC.

This clonotype is labeled medium-sized. The chain couples TRBV18 to TRBJ2-5; 7 positions agree with TRBD1. V lost 0 bases and J lost 3; bases outside the gene matches: 1. Germline values: CDR1 KGHSH, CDR2 LQKENI. This CDR3 has 14 amino acids. The CDR3 is CASSPPTGKETQYF. CDR3 DNA sequence: TGTGCCAGCTCACCACCGACAGGGAAAGAGACCCAGTACTTC.

A few counts support this clonotype. The chain recombines TRBV7-2 with TRBJ1-2, with D unclear. V was trimmed by 1 base and J by 4 bases, leaving 10 bases between them. There are 14 residues in the CDR3. CDR1 SGHTA and CDR2 FQGNSA come from the germline V gene. CDR3 residues: CASSLGVTSYGYTF. CDR3 DNA: TGTGCCAGCAGCTTAGGGGTGACGAGCTATGGCTACACCTTC.

Turning to this clonotype: At one end the junction does not follow the germline gene, possibly because of a read error. The gene calls are TRBV20-1 and TRBJ1-5; 7 nucleotides agree with TRBD1. The germline V gene has CDR1 DFQATT and CDR2 SNEGSKA (reference sequence). The CDR3 is 13 residues long. CDR3 nucleotide sequence: TGCAGCGCAACCGGGACAGATGATCAGCCCCGGCATTTT. Translating gives CSATGTDDQPRHF.

This chain joins TRBV25-1 and TRBJ2-3; D possibly matches TRBD1 or TRBD2 (6 bases each). CDR3 length equals 14 residues. The germline gives CDR1 MGHDK, CDR2 SYGVNS. V was clipped by 1 base and J by 6 bases, with 11 bases between them. The CDR3 here is CASSESGAADTQYF. In DNA, the CDR3 is TGTGCCAGCAGTGAATCGGGGGCTGCGGATACGCAGTATTTT.